The 16 T cell receptor beta chains reported below all come from one sample, sequenced in a study of cytomegalovirus exposure and HLA in healthy donors. This PCR relied on a set of 60 Vbeta primers and 13 Jbeta primers. Sequenced by immunoSEQ multiplex PCR; TCRdb stores in-frame clones only, minus some. Among 200,000 to 250,000 clones, roughly 80% were seen once, and the ten largest hold around 4%. Input material: PBMCs. The receptors were gathered from a male donor in good health and CMV-seronegative.

The rearrangement uses TRBV5-6 and TRBJ2-5; TRBD2 matches at 11 bases. Germline trimming cut 5 bases from V and 0 bases from J; bases unmatched to any gene: 6. Germline V gene data show CDR1 as SGHDT and CDR2 as YYEEEE. The CDR3 totals 16 residues. The CDR3 DNA follows: TGTGCCAGCAGTTCTATAGCGGGGGGGTACCAAGAGACCCAGTACTTC. Protein sequence: CASSSIAGGYQETQYF.

Only one count was recorded for this clone. The chain recombines TRBV7-9 with TRBJ2-3; TRBD2 might be the D (5 bases). Looked up from germline, CDR1 is SEHNR and CDR2 is FQNEAQ (reference sequence). This CDR3 region has 14 residues. V was pared by 3 bases and J by 6 bases, with 13 bases between. The CDR3 region has the DNA TGTGCCAGCAGCTTTGAGGGTATGGCCGATACGCAGTATTTT. Translation gives CASSFEGMADTQYF.

The chain has TRBV19 and TRBJ2-3, with D tentatively TRBD1 (5 bases). V was trimmed by 9 bases and J by 1 base, leaving 11 bases between them. CDR3 size: 13 residues. Germline V gene data show CDR1 as LNHDA and CDR2 as SQIVND (reference sequence). The CDR3 spells CASREKRTDTQYF. The DNA for the CDR3 is TGTGCCAGCAGGGAAAAACGCACAGATACGCAGTATTTT. Combining the CDR3 with reference TRBV19 and TRBJ2-3 gives the whole variable domain DGGITQSPKYLFRKEGQNVTLSCEQNLNHDAMYWYRQDPGQGLRLIYYSQIVNDFQKGDIAEGYSVSREKKESFPLTVTSAQKNPTAFYLCASREKRTDTQYFGPGTRLTVL.

Regarding this clone: Other DNA sequences of this sample code for an identical CDR3. The chain uses TRBV19 and TRBJ2-5, with D uncertain. CDR3 length: 13 amino acids. The germline CDR1 and CDR2 sequences are LNHDA and SQIVND (reference sequence). The V gene lost 0 bases and the J gene lost 3 bases, with 5 bases spanning the gap. CDR3 region: CASSIDSEETQYF. For the CDR3, the DNA is TGTGCCAGTAGTATAGACAGTGAAGAGACCCAGTACTTC. The full variable domain, with the rest looked up from reference TRBV19 and TRBJ2-5, is DGGITQSPKYLFRKEGQNVTLSCEQNLNHDAMYWYRQDPGQGLRLIYYSQIVNDFQKGDIAEGYSVSREKKESFPLTVTSAQKNPTAFYLCASSIDSEETQYFGPGTRLLVL.

Of note for this clone: Other DNA sequences in the sample encode the same CDR3. The rearrangement links TRBV18 to TRBJ2-5, with D perhaps matching TRBD1 (6 bases). Trimming stripped 3 bases from V and 1 base from J, with 6 bases between. The CDR3 runs to 13 residues. Germline V gene sequence: CDR1 KGHSH, CDR2 LQKENI. This chain's CDR3 is CASSPRGQETQYF. Here the CDR3 DNA reads TGTGCCAGCTCACCCAGGGGCCAAGAGACCCAGTACTTC.

The chain employs TRBV5-1 and TRBJ2-1; possibly TRBD2 for D (5 bases). This CDR3 comprises 13 residues. Per the germline V gene, CDR1 is SGHRS and CDR2 is YFSETQ. V was pared by 4 bases and J by 3 bases, with 8 bases between. In nucleotides, the CDR3 is TGCGCCAGCAGCGCTGGACTCTACAATGAGCAGTTCTTC. It translates to CASSAGLYNEQFF.

This clone was found a few times. J is TRBJ2-2 and V is TRBV6-1, with a possible D match to TRBD1 (5 bases). Germline V CDR1 and CDR2: MNHNS, SASEGT. The CDR3 contains 13 residues. The V gene lost 5 bases and the J gene lost 7 bases, with 11 bases spanning the gap. CDR3 amino acids: CASSSIRGGELFF. The CDR3 DNA reads as TGTGCCAGCAGTAGTATAAGGGGCGGGGAGCTGTTTTTT.

The chain carries TRBV13 and TRBJ1-5, with 9 bases fitting TRBD1. There are 14 residues in the CDR3. CDR1 and CDR2 from the germline V gene are PRHDT and FYEKMQ (reference sequence). J gave up 2 bases and V 5 bases, and 1 base lay outside the gene matches. The CDR3 sequence is CASSRTGGNQPQHF. Written as DNA, the CDR3 is TGTGCCAGCAGCCGGACAGGGGGCAATCAGCCCCAGCATTTT.

The chain couples TRBV7-9 to TRBJ2-1; D is undetermined. V lost 6 bases and J lost 4, with 16 bases in between. CDR1 and CDR2 (germline): SEHNR, FQNEAQ (reference sequence). The CDR3 runs to 15 residues. The CDR3 DNA sequence: TGTGCCAGCAGTCCCCCTGGCAGTGAATACAATGAGCAGTTCTTC. Its protein is CASSPPGSEYNEQFF.

This clone has just a few counts. CDR3 DNA: TGTGCCAGCAGTTACTCGGGAGGGCTAAACACTGAAGCTTTCTTT. This gives the protein CASSYSGGLNTEAFF. The chain uses TRBV6-6 and TRBJ1-1; D unresolved. The CDR3 loop spans 15 amino acids. The V end lost 0 bases, the J end lost 2 bases, and 10 bases lay between the germline ends. Germline-derived CDR1 and CDR2 are MNHNY and SVGAGI (reference sequence).

The chain couples TRBV19 to TRBJ1-2; 8 nucleotides match TRBD1. V gave up 5 bases and J gave up 8 bases; unmatched junction bases: 7. The CDR3 spans 13 residues. Germline V gives CDR1 LNHDA, CDR2 SQIVND (reference sequence). The CDR3 nucleotides read TGTGCCAGTAGTCTTCAGACAGGGGACGGCTACACCTTC. This translates into CASSLQTGDGYTF.

This clone was seen just once. The V and J genes are TRBV28 and TRBJ2-2; D is unclear. The germline V gene encodes CDR1 MDHEN and CDR2 SYDVKM. This CDR3 region has 15 residues. With 6 bases removed from V and 4 bases from J, the gap between germline ends came to 15 bases. CDR3 nucleotides: TGTGCCAGCAGCCGAGCCCTGCGCGGCACCGGGGAGCTGTTTTTT. This encodes CASSRALRGTGELFF.

The V call is TRBV18, the J call TRBJ2-7; 7 positions agree with TRBD1. The germline CDR1 and CDR2 sequences are KGHSH and LQKENI. This CDR3 contains 13 residues. Trimming took 3 bases from V and 3 from J; bases not matched to a gene: 2. CDR3 bases: TGTGCCAGCTCACCCTGGGACAGCTACGAGCAGTACTTC. Translated, it gives CASSPWDSYEQYF.

The rearrangement uses TRBV7-8 and TRBJ2-5, with D possibly matching TRBD1 (6 bases). The length of the CDR3 is 14 residues. Between the trimmed V and J ends, which lost 6 bases and 2 bases, there was a span of 13 bases. CDR1 and CDR2 (germline): SGHVS, FQNEAQ. For the CDR3, the DNA is TGTGCCAGCAGACCACAGGGTTTACAAGAGACCCAGTACTTC. It is translated as CASRPQGLQETQYF.

The chain employs TRBV18 and TRBJ2-5; D perhaps matches TRBD1 (5 bases). Germline V gives CDR1 KGHSH, CDR2 LQKENI. The CDR3 contains 12 residues. V lost 3 bases and J lost 5, with 7 bases in between. The CDR3 DNA reads as TGTGCCAGCTCACCCTCAGGGGAGACCCAGTACTTC. Translating gives CASSPSGETQYF.

The V gene is TRBV6-1, the J gene TRBJ1-1, with unresolved D. This CDR3 comprises 15 residues. V was clipped by 2 bases and J by 1 base, with 11 bases between them. CDR1 and CDR2 from the germline V gene are MNHNS and SASEGT. For the CDR3, the DNA is TGTGCCAGCAGTGAATTCGTAACATGGAACACTGAAGCTTTCTTT. Translating gives CASSEFVTWNTEAFF.